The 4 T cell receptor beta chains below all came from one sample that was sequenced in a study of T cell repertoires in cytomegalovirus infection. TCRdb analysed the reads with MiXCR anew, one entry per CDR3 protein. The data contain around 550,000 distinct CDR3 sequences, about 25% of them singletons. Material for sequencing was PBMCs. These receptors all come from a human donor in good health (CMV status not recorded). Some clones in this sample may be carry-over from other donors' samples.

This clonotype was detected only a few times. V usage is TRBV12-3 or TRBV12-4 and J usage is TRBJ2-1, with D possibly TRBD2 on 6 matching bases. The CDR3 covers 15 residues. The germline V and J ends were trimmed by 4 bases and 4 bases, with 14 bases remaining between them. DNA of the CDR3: TGTGCCAGCAGTTCAAGAGCGGGTCCTTACAATGAGCAGTTCTTC. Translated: CASSSRAGPYNEQFF.

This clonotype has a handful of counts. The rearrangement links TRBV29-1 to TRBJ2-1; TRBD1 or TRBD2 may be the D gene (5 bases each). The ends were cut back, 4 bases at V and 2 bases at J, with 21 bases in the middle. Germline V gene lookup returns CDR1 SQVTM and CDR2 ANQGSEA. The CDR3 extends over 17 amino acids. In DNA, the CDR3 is TGCAGCGTTGTGGGGGTACCCGAGTCCGGAACCTACAATGAGCAGTTCTTC. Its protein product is CSVVGVPESGTYNEQFF.

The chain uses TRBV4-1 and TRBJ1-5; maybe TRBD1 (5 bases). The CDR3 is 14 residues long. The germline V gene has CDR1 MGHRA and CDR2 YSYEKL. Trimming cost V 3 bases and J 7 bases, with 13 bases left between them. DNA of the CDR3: TGCGCCAGCAGCCATAGAGTGGGACTCCAGCCCCAGCATTTT. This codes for CASSHRVGLQPQHF.

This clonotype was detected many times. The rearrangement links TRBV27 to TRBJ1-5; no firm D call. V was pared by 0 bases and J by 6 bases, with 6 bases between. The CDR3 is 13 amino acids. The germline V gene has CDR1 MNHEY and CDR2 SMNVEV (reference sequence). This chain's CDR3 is CASSLSGFQPQHF. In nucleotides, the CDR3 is TGTGCCAGCAGTTTATCGGGGTTTCAGCCCCAGCATTTT.